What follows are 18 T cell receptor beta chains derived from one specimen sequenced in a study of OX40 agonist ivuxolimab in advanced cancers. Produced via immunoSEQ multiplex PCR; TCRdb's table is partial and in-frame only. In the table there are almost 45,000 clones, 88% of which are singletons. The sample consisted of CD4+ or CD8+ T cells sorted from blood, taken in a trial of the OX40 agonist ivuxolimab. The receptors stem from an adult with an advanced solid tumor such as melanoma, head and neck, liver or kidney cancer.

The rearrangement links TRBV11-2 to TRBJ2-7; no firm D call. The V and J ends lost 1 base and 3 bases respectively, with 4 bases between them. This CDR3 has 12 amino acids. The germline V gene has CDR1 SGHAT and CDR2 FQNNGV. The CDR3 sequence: CASSLGRYEQYV. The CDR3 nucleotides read TGTGCCAGCAGCTTAGGTCGCTACGAGCAGTACGTC.

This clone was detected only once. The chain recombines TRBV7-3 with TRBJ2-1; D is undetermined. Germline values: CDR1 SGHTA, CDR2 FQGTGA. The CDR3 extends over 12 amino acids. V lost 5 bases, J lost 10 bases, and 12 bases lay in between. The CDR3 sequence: CASSAYSDEQFF. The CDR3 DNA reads TGTGCCAGCAGCGCCTACAGCGACGAGCAGTTCTTC.

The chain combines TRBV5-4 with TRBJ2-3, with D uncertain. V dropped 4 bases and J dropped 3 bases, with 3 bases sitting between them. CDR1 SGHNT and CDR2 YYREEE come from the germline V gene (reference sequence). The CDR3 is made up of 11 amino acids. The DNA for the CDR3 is TGTGCCAGCAGCACAACAGATACGCAGTATTTT. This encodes CASSTTDTQYF.

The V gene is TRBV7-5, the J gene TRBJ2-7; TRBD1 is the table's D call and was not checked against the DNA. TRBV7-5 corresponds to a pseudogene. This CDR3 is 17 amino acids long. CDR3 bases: TGTGCCAGAAGCTTAGGACCGACAGGGGGCAAGTCCTACGAGCAGTACTTC. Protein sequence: CARSLGPTGGKSYEQYF.

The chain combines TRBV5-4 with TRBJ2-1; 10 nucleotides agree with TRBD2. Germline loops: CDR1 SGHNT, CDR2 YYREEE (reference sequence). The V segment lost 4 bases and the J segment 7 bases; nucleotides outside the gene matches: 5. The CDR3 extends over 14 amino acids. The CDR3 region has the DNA TGTGCCAGCAGCATCCTACTAGCGGGAAATGAGCAGTTCTTC. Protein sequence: CASSILLAGNEQFF.

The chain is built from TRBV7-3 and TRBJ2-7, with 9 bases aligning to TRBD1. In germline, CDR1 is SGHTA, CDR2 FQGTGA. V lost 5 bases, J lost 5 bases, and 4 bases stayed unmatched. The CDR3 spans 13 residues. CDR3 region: CASSVGQGNEQYF. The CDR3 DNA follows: TGTGCCAGCAGCGTGGGACAGGGAAACGAGCAGTACTTC.

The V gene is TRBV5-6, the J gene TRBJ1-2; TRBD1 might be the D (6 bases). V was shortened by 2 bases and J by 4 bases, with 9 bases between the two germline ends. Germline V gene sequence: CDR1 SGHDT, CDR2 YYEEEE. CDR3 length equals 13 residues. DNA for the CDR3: TGTGCCAGCAGCTTAGGAGGGGGCTATGGCTACACCTTC. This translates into CASSLGGGYGYTF.

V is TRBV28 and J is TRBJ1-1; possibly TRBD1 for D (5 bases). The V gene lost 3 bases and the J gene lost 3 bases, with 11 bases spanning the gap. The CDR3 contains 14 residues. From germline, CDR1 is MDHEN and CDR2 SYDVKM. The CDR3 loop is CASSFRTGYTEAFF. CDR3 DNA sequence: TGTGCCAGCAGTTTCCGTACAGGCTACACTGAAGCTTTCTTT.

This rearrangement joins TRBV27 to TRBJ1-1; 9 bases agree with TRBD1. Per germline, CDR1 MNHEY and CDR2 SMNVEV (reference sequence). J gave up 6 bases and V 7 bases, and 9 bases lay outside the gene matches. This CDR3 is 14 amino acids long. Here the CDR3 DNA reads TGTGCCAGCACCATAACAGGGGGCTTATCTGAAGCTTTCTTT. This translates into CASTITGGLSEAFF.

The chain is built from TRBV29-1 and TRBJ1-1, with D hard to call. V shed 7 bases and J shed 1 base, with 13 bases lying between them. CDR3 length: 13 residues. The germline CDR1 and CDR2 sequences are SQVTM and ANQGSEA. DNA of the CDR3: TGCAGCGCTTATCCTGGACGGAACACTGAAGCTTTCTTT. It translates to CSAYPGRNTEAFF.

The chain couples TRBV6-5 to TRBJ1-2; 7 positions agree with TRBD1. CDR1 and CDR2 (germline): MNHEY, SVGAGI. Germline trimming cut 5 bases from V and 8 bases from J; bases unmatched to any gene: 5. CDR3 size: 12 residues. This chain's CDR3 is CASSDRAGGYTF. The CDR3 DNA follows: TGTGCCAGCAGTGACAGGGCGGGCGGCTACACCTTC.

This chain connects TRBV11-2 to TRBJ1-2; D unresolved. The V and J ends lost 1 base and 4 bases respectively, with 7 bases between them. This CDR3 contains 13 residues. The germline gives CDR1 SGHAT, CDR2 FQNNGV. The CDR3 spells CASSLGDLYGYTF. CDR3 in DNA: TGTGCCAGCAGCTTAGGGGATCTCTATGGCTACACCTTC.

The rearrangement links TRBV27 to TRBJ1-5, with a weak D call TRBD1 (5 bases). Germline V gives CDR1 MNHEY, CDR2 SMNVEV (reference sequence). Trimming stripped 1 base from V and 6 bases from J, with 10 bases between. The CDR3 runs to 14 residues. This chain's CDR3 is CASSLWGGGQPQHF. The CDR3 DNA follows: TGTGCCAGCAGTTTATGGGGGGGAGGTCAGCCCCAGCATTTT.

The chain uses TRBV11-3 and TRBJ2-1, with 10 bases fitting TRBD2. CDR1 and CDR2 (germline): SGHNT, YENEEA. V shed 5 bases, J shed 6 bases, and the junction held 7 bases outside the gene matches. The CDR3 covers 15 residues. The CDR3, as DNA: TGTGCCAGCAGCCACCAGCGGGGGGGTCTCAATGAGCAGTTCTTC. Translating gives CASSHQRGGLNEQFF.

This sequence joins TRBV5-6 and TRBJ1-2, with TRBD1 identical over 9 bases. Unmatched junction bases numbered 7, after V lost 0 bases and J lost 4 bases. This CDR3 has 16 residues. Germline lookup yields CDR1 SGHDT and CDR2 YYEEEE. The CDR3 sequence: CASSLVETGGSYGYTF. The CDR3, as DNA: TGTGCCAGCAGCTTGGTAGAGACAGGGGGGAGCTATGGCTACACCTTC.

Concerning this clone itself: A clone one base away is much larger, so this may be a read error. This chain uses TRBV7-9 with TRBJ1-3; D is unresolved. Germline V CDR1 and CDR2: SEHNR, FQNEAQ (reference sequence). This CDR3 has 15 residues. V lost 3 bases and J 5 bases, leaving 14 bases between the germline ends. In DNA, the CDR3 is TGTGCCAGCAGCTTTTCGGGGAGGGCTAGAAACACCATATATTTT. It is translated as CASSFSGRARNTIYF.

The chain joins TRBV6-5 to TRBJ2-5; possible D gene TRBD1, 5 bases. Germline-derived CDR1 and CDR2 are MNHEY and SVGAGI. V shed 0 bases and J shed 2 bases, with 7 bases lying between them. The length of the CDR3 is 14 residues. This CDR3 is CASSYSNRQETQYF. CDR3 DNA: TGTGCCAGCAGTTACTCGAACAGGCAAGAGACCCAGTACTTC.

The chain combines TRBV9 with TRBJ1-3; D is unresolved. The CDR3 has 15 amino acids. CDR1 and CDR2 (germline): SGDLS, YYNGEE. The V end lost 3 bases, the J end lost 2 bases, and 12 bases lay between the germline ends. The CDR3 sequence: CASSASGIPGNTIYF. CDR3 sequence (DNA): TGTGCCAGCAGCGCCTCCGGGATACCTGGAAACACCATATATTTT. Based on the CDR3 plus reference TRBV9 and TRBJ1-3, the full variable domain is DSGVTQTPKHLITATGQRVTLRCSPRSGDLSVYWYQQSLDQGLQFLIQYYNGEERAKGNILERFSAQQFPDLHSELNLSSLELGDSALYFCASSASGIPGNTIYFGEGSWLTVV.